One sample yielded the 21 T cell receptor beta chains listed below, sequenced in a study of blood T cell repertoires in COVID-19. Measured with immunoSEQ multiplex PCR; TCRdb has only the in-frame clones, and not every one. The profile shows fewer than 400,000 clones, 89% of them singletons. The specimen was PBMCs or T cells enriched from blood (not recorded which). The receptors were gathered from a man in his sixties who had recovered from COVID-19.

The chain has TRBV6-5 and TRBJ2-5, with 11 bases fitting TRBD2. V was pared by 8 bases and J by 5 bases, with 7 bases of the junction left unmatched. Germline loops: CDR1 MNHEY, CDR2 SVGAGI. The CDR3 spans 14 residues. CDR3 DNA sequence: TGTGCCAGCCTACGGGTAGCGGGAGGGGAGACCCAGTACTTC. Translating it yields CASLRVAGGETQYF.

The rearrangement uses TRBV18 and TRBJ1-2; D gene ambiguous. Germline lookup yields CDR1 KGHSH and CDR2 LQKENI. The V end was cut by 2 bases, the J end by 0 bases, with 16 bases between. CDR3 size: 17 residues. The CDR3 loop reads CASSPGRDPSTNYGYTF. The CDR3 DNA sequence: TGTGCCAGCTCACCAGGCCGGGATCCGTCGACTAACTATGGCTACACCTTC. Full variable domain (remainder filled in from reference TRBV18 and TRBJ1-2): NAGVMQNPRHLVRRRGQEARLRCSPMKGHSHVYWYRQLPEEGLKFMVYLQKENIIDESGMPKERFSAEFPKEGPSILRIQQVVRGDSAAYFCASSPGRDPSTNYGYTFGSGTRLTVV.

This clone has a handful of counts. The J gene is TRBJ1-2, the V gene TRBV28, with 9 bases that match TRBD1. The V gene's germline CDR1 is MDHEN and CDR2 SYDVKM. There are 14 residues in the CDR3. V was clipped by 6 bases and J by 5 bases; unmatched bases: 7. Written as DNA, the CDR3 is TGTGCCAGCAGGCAGCCGGGACAGGGATATGGCTACACCTTC. Translated, it gives CASRQPGQGYGYTF.

V and J are TRBV19 and TRBJ2-4; TRBD1 matches at 8 bases. The V gene's germline CDR1 is LNHDA and CDR2 SQIVND (reference sequence). Trimming cost V 9 bases and J 0 bases; bases outside gene matches: 4. This CDR3 has 14 amino acids. CDR3: CARVDRAAKNIQYF. Here the CDR3 DNA reads TGTGCCAGAGTGGACAGGGCAGCCAAAAACATTCAGTACTTC.

J is TRBJ2-2 and V is TRBV19; D is unresolved. The V end was cut by 3 bases, the J end by 2 bases, with 7 bases between. Germline V lookup: CDR1 LNHDA, CDR2 SQIVND (reference sequence). The CDR3 covers 14 residues. The CDR3 DNA sequence: TGTGCCAGTAGTATGTACACAAACACCGGGGAGCTGTTTTTT. Amino acids: CASSMYTNTGELFF. Complete variable domain (other parts from reference TRBV19 and TRBJ2-2): DGGITQSPKYLFRKEGQNVTLSCEQNLNHDAMYWYRQDPGQGLRLIYYSQIVNDFQKGDIAEGYSVSREKKESFPLTVTSAQKNPTAFYLCASSMYTNTGELFFGEGSRLTVL.

The V and J genes are TRBV3-1 (or the pseudogene TRBV3-2) and TRBJ1-2; a weak D match, TRBD1 (6 bases). Germline V lookup: CDR1 LGHDT, CDR2 YNNKEL (reference sequence). Trimming stripped 2 bases from V and 6 bases from J, with 13 bases between. This CDR3 region has 14 residues. The CDR3 region has the DNA TGTGCCAGCAGCCAATTGGGGGGGGCCCATGGCTACACCTTC. It encodes CASSQLGGAHGYTF.

The rearrangement uses TRBV5-1 and TRBJ2-2, with D perhaps matching TRBD2 (5 bases). Germline V gene sequence: CDR1 SGHRS, CDR2 YFSETQ. The CDR3 is 12 amino acids. V lost 4 bases and J lost 7, with 8 bases in between. DNA of the CDR3: TGCGCCAGCAGCGGGAGCGGCGGGGAGCTGTTTTTT. Its protein is CASSGSGGELFF.

The chain couples TRBV5-1 to TRBJ1-5; TRBD1 might be the D (6 bases). Trimming shortened V by 4 bases and J by 1 base, and 15 bases separated the two germline ends. The CDR3 extends over 16 amino acids. Germline CDR1 is SGHRS and CDR2 is YFSETQ. The CDR3: CASSPEGGLSNQPQHF. The CDR3 nucleotides are TGCGCCAGCAGCCCGGAGGGGGGGCTGAGCAATCAGCCCCAGCATTTT.

The J gene is TRBJ2-1, the V gene TRBV7-3; D gene uncertain. Germline V gene lookup returns CDR1 SGHTA and CDR2 FQGTGA. The ends were cut back, 2 bases at V and 9 bases at J, with 8 bases in the middle. The CDR3 runs to 12 residues. The CDR3 sequence is CASSLSGVEQFF. CDR3 sequence (DNA): TGTGCCAGCAGCTTATCAGGCGTTGAGCAGTTCTTC. The complete variable domain, with remaining parts taken from reference TRBV7-3 and TRBJ2-1, reads GAGVSQTPSNKVTEKGKYVELRCDPISGHTALYWYRQSLGQGPEFLIYFQGTGAADDSGLPNDRFFAVRPEGSVSTLKIQRTERGDSAVYLCASSLSGVEQFFGPGTRLTVL.

The V gene is TRBV7-9, the J gene TRBJ1-2; D possibly corresponds to TRBD1 (6 bases). V was shortened by 5 bases and J by 1 base, with 14 bases between the two germline ends. The CDR3 contains 15 residues. The V gene's germline CDR1 is SEHNR and CDR2 FQNEAQ (reference sequence). In DNA, the CDR3 is TGTGCCAGCAGCCCTACAGGGATCCATAACTATGGCTACACCTTC. The encoded protein is CASSPTGIHNYGYTF.

The gene calls are TRBV9 and TRBJ2-5; no clear D. Germline V gene lookup returns CDR1 SGDLS and CDR2 YYNGEE. V was pared by 0 bases and J by 2 bases, with 14 bases between. The CDR3 is made up of 16 amino acids. The CDR3 reads CASSVDGDRFQETQYF. Here the CDR3 DNA reads TGTGCCAGCAGCGTAGACGGAGACCGATTTCAAGAGACCCAGTACTTC.

The chain carries TRBV5-1 and TRBJ1-3; 7 bases are shared with TRBD1. Germline CDR1 SGHRS, CDR2 YFSETQ. The CDR3 loop spans 17 amino acids. The V segment lost 4 bases and the J segment 8 bases; nucleotides outside the gene matches: 18. Written as DNA, the CDR3 is TGCGCCAGCAGCCTCTCCGGAGGAGAGGGGGCTGAAGACACCATATATTTT. Its protein is CASSLSGGEGAEDTIYF.

Comment on this clone: The sample holds other DNA sequences that translate to the same CDR3. V is TRBV28 and J is TRBJ2-7; no clear D. The V gene lost 2 bases and the J gene lost 4 bases, with 6 bases spanning the gap. Germline CDR1 reads MDHEN; CDR2 reads SYDVKM. The length of the CDR3 is 12 residues. CDR3 sequence: CASSLAAYEQYF. In DNA, the CDR3 is TGTGCCAGCAGTTTAGCGGCATACGAGCAGTACTTC.

This chain connects TRBV18 to TRBJ2-7; 9 bases map to TRBD1. There are 15 residues in the CDR3. Per germline, CDR1 KGHSH and CDR2 LQKENI. V shed 5 bases, J shed 0 bases, and the junction held 5 bases outside the gene matches. CDR3: CASSGGQGSSYEQYF. As DNA, the CDR3 is TGTGCCAGCTCAGGAGGACAGGGGAGCTCCTACGAGCAGTACTTC.

V is TRBV2 and J is TRBJ2-3; TRBD2 agrees at 8 bases. Germline CDR1 SNHLY, CDR2 FYNNEI. The CDR3 consists of 16 residues. V lost 6 bases, J lost 2 bases, and 10 bases stayed unmatched. CDR3 bases: TGTGCCAGCAGGACTGGGCCTAGCGGGCTCACAGATACGCAGTATTTT. It translates to CASRTGPSGLTDTQYF.

This clone was seen only once. The chain is built from TRBV19 and TRBJ2-7, with TRBD1 matching 8 bases. The germline V gene encodes CDR1 LNHDA and CDR2 SQIVND (reference sequence). After removal of 3 bases from V and 3 bases from J, the junction contained 10 bases not matched to a gene. The CDR3 length is 16 residues. The CDR3 region has the DNA TGTGCCAGTAGTATTCACCGACAGGGGCCCTTCTACGAGCAGTACTTC. Translated, it gives CASSIHRQGPFYEQYF.

The V and J genes are TRBV29-1 and TRBJ1-2; TRBD1 matches at 9 bases. This CDR3 comprises 12 residues. CDR1 SQVTM and CDR2 ANQGSEA come from the germline V gene. Trimming at V came to 6 bases and at J to 6 bases, leaving 5 bases not matched to a gene. CDR3 coding DNA: TGCAGCGTGGACAGGGGAAGAAATGGCTACACCTTC. This gives the protein CSVDRGRNGYTF.

The J gene is TRBJ1-6, the V gene TRBV19; 7 bases are shared with TRBD1. The CDR3 length is 14 residues. J gave up 7 bases and V 3 bases, and 3 bases lay outside the gene matches. The germline gives CDR1 LNHDA, CDR2 SQIVND (reference sequence). The CDR3 is CASSIEGQNSPLHF. CDR3 DNA: TGTGCCAGTAGTATCGAGGGACAGAATTCACCCCTCCACTTT.

J is TRBJ2-1 and V is TRBV4-3; 8 bases are a match to TRBD2. The CDR3 covers 16 residues. Trimming at V came to 3 bases and at J to 8 bases, leaving 12 bases not matched to a gene. In germline, CDR1 is LGHNA, CDR2 YSLEER. The CDR3 DNA reads as TGCGCCAGCAGCCAGGAACTAGCGGCCGGGCGGGATGAGCAGTTCTTC. Translating it yields CASSQELAAGRDEQFF.

A single count supports this clone. The chain joins TRBV5-1 to TRBJ2-7; 11 bases fit TRBD1. V lost 3 bases and J lost 4; bases outside the gene matches: 6. The germline V gene has CDR1 SGHRS and CDR2 YFSETQ. The CDR3 is 15 amino acids. This CDR3 is CASSSGQGGSYEQYF. The CDR3 DNA is TGCGCCAGCAGCTCGGGACAGGGGGGATCATACGAGCAGTACTTC.

V usage is TRBV27 and J usage is TRBJ2-1; 7 bases match TRBD2. The CDR3 totals 15 residues. Looked up from germline, CDR1 is MNHEY and CDR2 is SMNVEV (reference sequence). The junction had 9 bases not matched to a gene; V was cut back by 6 bases and J by 4 bases. In DNA form, the CDR3 reads TGTGCCAGCAGATCTCCCGCGGGGGTATACAATGAGCAGTTCTTC. As protein: CASRSPAGVYNEQFF.